The T cell receptor beta chain under discussion was sequenced for a study of blood T cell repertoires in COVID-19. Study information: Specimens from acute and convalescent COVID-19 originated in the United States, Italy and Spain. T cells, B-cell-depleted T cells, or PBMCs supplied cDNA or gDNA.

Per the original methods: Amplification of reference gene primers was used by the study to estimate nucleated cell counts. Some clones are missing from TCRdb's copy, which holds only in-frame ones; the method was immunoSEQ multiplex PCR. For V, J and clone size, that table is used; D and trimming come from the DNA. The sample includes 180,000 or so clones, 75% to 90% of them seen just once. Only one count was recorded for this clone. The germline V gene encodes CDR1 GTSNPN and CDR2 SVGIG (reference sequence). V lost 2 bases and J 8 bases, leaving 9 bases between the germline ends. This CDR3 comprises 11 residues.

V gene TRBV30 combines with J gene TRBJ1-1, with D unresolved. The sequenced material came from peripheral blood. The TCR comes from a woman aged 55-69 years with acute or convalescent COVID-19. In nucleotides, the CDR3 is TGTGCCTGGAGTCGAGGGCTGGAAGCTTTCTTT. It codes for CAWSRGLEAFF.